One and the same sample provided the 16 T cell receptor beta chains below, sequenced in a study of early T cells in non-severe SARS-CoV-2 infection. TCRdb processed the 5' RACE reads anew with MiXCR; each CDR3 protein has one entry. The repertoire consists of about 23,000 distinct CDR3 sequences, with 5.3% occurring once and the leading ten covering around 11%. Sequencing was done on a sample of whole blood. The receptor set was obtained from an adult who was a healthcare worker with PCR-confirmed SARS-CoV-2 infection or an uninfected control (not recorded which).

V and J are TRBV5-1 and TRBJ2-4; the match to TRBD2 covers 11 bases. The CDR3 totals 18 residues. The V gene's germline CDR1 is SGHRS and CDR2 YFSETQ. J was trimmed by 0 bases and V by 1 base; bases with no gene match: 6. CDR3 bases: TGCGCCAGCAGCTTGTTAGCGGGAGGGCCTGGAGCCAAAAACATTCAGTACTTC. Protein product: CASSLLAGGPGAKNIQYF. Full variable domain (remainder filled in from reference TRBV5-1 and TRBJ2-4): KAGVTQTPRYLIKTRGQQVTLSCSPISGHRSVSWYQQTPGQGLQFLFEYFSETQRNKGNFPGRFSGRQFSNSRSEMNVSTLELGDSALYLCASSLLAGGPGAKNIQYFGAGTRLSVL.

A few counts support this clonotype. The chain has TRBV3-1 and TRBJ2-5; weak D call: TRBD2 (6 bases). Germline assignment: CDR1 LGHDT and CDR2 YNNKEL (reference sequence). Trimming took 0 bases from V and 5 from J, leaving 16 bases between them. The CDR3 length is 16 residues. CDR3 loop: CASSQDPPSGLETQYF. The CDR3 region has the DNA TGTGCCAGCAGCCAAGATCCCCCTTCGGGACTGGAGACCCAGTACTTC.

Only a few counts were recorded for this clonotype. V gene TRBV29-1 combines with J gene TRBJ2-4, with D possibly being TRBD1 or TRBD2 (7 bases each). This CDR3 is 12 amino acids long. CDR1 and CDR2 from the germline V gene are SQVTM and ANQGSEA. V was pared by 7 bases and J by 8 bases, with 15 bases between. The CDR3 DNA reads as TGCAGCGGGTTCCAGGGGGGGGACATTCAGTACTTC. Translating gives CSGFQGGDIQYF.

This clonotype turned up a few times. V usage is TRBV2 and J usage is TRBJ1-1, with a tentative D call TRBD1 (6 bases). The CDR3 loop spans 13 amino acids. Germline values: CDR1 SNHLY, CDR2 FYNNEI. Trimming left V 8 bases short and J 5 bases short, with 15 bases between. For the CDR3, the DNA is TGTGCCAGCGGCTGGACAGTATGGACTGAAGCTTTCTTT. It encodes CASGWTVWTEAFF.

This clonotype was picked up many times. The V and J genes are TRBV6-1 and TRBJ2-2; D gene uncertain. The CDR3 sequence is 14 residues long. The ends were cut back, 5 bases at V and 3 bases at J, with 10 bases in the middle. Germline assignment: CDR1 MNHNS and CDR2 SASEGT. The CDR3 loop reads CASSKDIYTGELFF. The CDR3 DNA is TGTGCCAGCAGTAAAGACATTTACACCGGGGAGCTGTTTTTT.

This clonotype has more than one count but fewer than ten. The V gene is TRBV29-1, the J gene TRBJ2-7, with 10 bases lining up with TRBD1. CDR3 length: 13 amino acids. Germline V CDR1 and CDR2: SQVTM, ANQGSEA. With V trimmed by 4 bases and J by 2 bases, 2 bases remained unmatched. CDR3 bases: TGCAGCGTTGGGGACAGGGGAGCCTACGAGCAGTACTTC. Translating it yields CSVGDRGAYEQYF.

This clonotype was detected many times. This chain joins TRBV21-1 and TRBJ2-6; the D call TRBD1 from the table was never checked on the DNA. TRBV21-1 corresponds to a pseudogene. This CDR3 comprises 19 residues. CDR3 loop: CASSIPAGTVISGANVLTF. CDR3 nucleotide sequence: TGTGCCAGCAGCATTCCCGCCGGGACAGTAATTTCTGGGGCCAACGTCCTGACTTTC.

This clonotype came up many times. The V call is TRBV20-1, the J call TRBJ1-6, with D possibly being TRBD1 (6 bases). The germline gives CDR1 DFQATT, CDR2 SNEGSKA (reference sequence). The CDR3 is 13 residues long. V was trimmed by 5 bases and J by 7 bases, leaving 12 bases between them. Here the CDR3 DNA reads TGCAGTGCTCCCCCGGACAGAAATTCACCCCTCCACTTT. This codes for CSAPPDRNSPLHF.

This clonotype was observed at least ten times. The genes are TRBV7-8 and TRBJ2-3, with 8 bases identical to TRBD2. CDR1 and CDR2 from the germline V gene are SGHVS and FQNEAQ. This CDR3 is built from 17 residues. Losses at the gene ends were 1 base for V and 2 bases for J; bases not matched to a gene: 8. The CDR3 DNA follows: TGTGCCAGCAGCTTAGGCGGTAGCGGGGAAGTCACAGATACGCAGTATTTT. Encoded protein: CASSLGGSGEVTDTQYF.

The table lists this clonotype with many counts. V is TRBV7-6 and J is TRBJ2-1; TRBD2 agrees at 10 bases. CDR1 is SGHVS and CDR2 is FNYEAQ in the germline V gene. This CDR3 region has 14 residues. Losses at the gene ends were 5 bases for V and 9 bases for J; bases not matched to a gene: 7. CDR3 loop: CASSPISSGSEQFF. CDR3 nucleotides: TGTGCCAGCAGCCCGATCTCTAGCGGGAGTGAGCAGTTCTTC.

This clonotype has a count of ten or more. V and J are TRBV20-1 and TRBJ2-1, with D possibly TRBD2 on 5 matching bases. The CDR3 runs to 16 residues. V lost 3 bases and J lost 4, with 19 bases in between. Germline CDR1 is DFQATT and CDR2 is SNEGSKA (reference sequence). DNA of the CDR3: TGCAGTGCTAGGACAACTAGATCTCCTGGTTACAATGAGCAGTTCTTC. Translated, it gives CSARTTRSPGYNEQFF.

This clonotype came up many times. CDR3 protein: CASSQDGRDGELFF. The CDR3 region has the DNA TGTGCCAGCAGCCAAGATGGGAGGGACGGGGAGCTGTTTTTT. The J gene is TRBJ2-2, the V gene TRBV4-2; TRBD2 matches 7 bases. V lost 0 bases, J lost 7 bases, and 2 bases stayed unmatched. The CDR3 is made up of 14 amino acids. CDR1 is LGHNA and CDR2 is YNFKEQ in the germline V gene.

This clonotype was seen many times. V usage is TRBV4-3 and J usage is TRBJ2-3, with a tentative D call TRBD1 (6 bases). Trimming left V 0 bases short and J 5 bases short, with 15 bases between. Germline CDR1 is LGHNA and CDR2 is YSLEER. The CDR3 covers 16 residues. CDR3 coding DNA: TGCGCCAGCAGCCAAGACGCCAGGGGATTCGGAGATACGCAGTATTTT. This translates into CASSQDARGFGDTQYF.

Many counts were recorded for this clonotype. The rearrangement joins TRBV7-2 to TRBJ1-2, with D possibly TRBD1 on 6 matching bases. CDR1 is SGHTA and CDR2 is FQGNSA in the germline V gene. The CDR3 consists of 13 residues. Trimming removed 5 bases from V and 6 bases from J, with 13 bases in between. CDR3 nucleotide sequence: TGTGCCAGCAGCGAGCAGGGGTTCGATGGCTACACCTTC. Protein: CASSEQGFDGYTF.

The chain has TRBV11-2 and TRBJ2-1, with 11 nucleotides matching TRBD2. V was clipped by 5 bases and J by 9 bases; unmatched bases: 6. Germline loops: CDR1 SGHAT, CDR2 FQNNGV. The CDR3 has 14 residues. The CDR3 sequence: CASSVSGRALEQFF. CDR3 nucleotide sequence: TGTGCCAGCAGCGTTAGCGGGAGGGCCCTTGAGCAGTTCTTC.

This clonotype came up many times. This chain uses TRBV18 with TRBJ2-7; 9 bases are a match to TRBD2. CDR1 is KGHSH and CDR2 is LQKENI in the germline V gene. With V trimmed by 1 base and J by 2 bases, 6 bases remained unmatched. CDR3 length: 16 amino acids. The CDR3 sequence: CASSPLAGEGAYEQYF. CDR3 DNA sequence: TGTGCCAGCTCACCACTAGCGGGAGAAGGGGCCTACGAGCAGTACTTC.